Below, 2 T cell receptor beta chains from the same sample are listed, as sequenced in a study of blood T cells in healthy people across ages. Using a J-beta primer mix together with a sample-barcoded 5' primer, a second PCR was run for roughly 7 to 11 cycles. MiXCR was run by TCRdb on the 5' RACE reads, yielding one entry per CDR3 protein. In the table there are fewer than 950,000 distinct CDR3 sequences, roughly 35% of which are singletons. Specimen: blood. All receptors derive from a man younger than 35 in good health.

Comment on this clonotype: It may be a read error: a sequence one base away is much more abundant. The CDR3 loop reads CATSRVVGLAENEQYF. Written as DNA, the CDR3 is TGTGCCACCAGCAGAGTAGTAGGTCTAGCTGAAAATGAGCAGTACTTC. The rearrangement joins TRBV15 to TRBJ2-7, with D possibly being TRBD2 (5 bases). V lost 1 base to trimming and J lost 7 bases, with 20 bases between them. This CDR3 comprises 16 residues. The germline V gene encodes CDR1 LNHNV and CDR2 YYDKDF (reference sequence).

This chain links TRBV29-1 with TRBJ2-7; 7 bases line up with TRBD1. Germline assignment: CDR1 SQVTM and CDR2 ANQGSEA. The CDR3 is 14 amino acids. Unmatched junction bases numbered 4, after V lost 0 bases and J lost 2 bases. The CDR3 nucleotides are TGCAGCGTTGAAGAGGGGACAGCCGCCTACGAGCAGTACTTC. Residues: CSVEEGTAAYEQYF.